Listed below are T cell receptor beta chains from one sample, sequenced in a study of molecular identifiers for immune sequencing clone quantification. TCRdb processed the PCR reads anew with MiXCR; each CDR3 protein has one entry. The sample lists under 600,000 distinct CDR3 sequences, 25% occurring once. Sample: naive CD8+ T cells from blood, with Jurkat cell RNA spiked in. The receptors come from a human donor in good health. Some libraries in this study had Jurkat cell RNA spiked in. Each CDR3 is given with its conserved first and last residue. D genes are given only for firm matches. Clone size, where shown, is once, few, many, or a class for clones that have expanded.

D gene | J gene | clone size | V gene | CDR3 DNA | CDR3 protein
TRBD2 | TRBJ2-7 | NA | TRBV4-3 | TGCGCCAGCAGCCAAGAAAGCGGGGGCTCCTACGAGCAGTACTTC | CASSQESGGSYEQYF
NA | TRBJ2-7 | few | TRBV7-6 | TGTGCCAGCAGCTTAGAGTCAGAGAGCTCCTACGAGCAGTACTTC | CASSLESESSYEQYF
NA | TRBJ2-7 | few | TRBV3-1 | TGTGCCAGCAGCCAACCTGAGGGGGACGAGCAGTACTTC | CASSQPEGDEQYF
NA | TRBJ2-5 | NA | TRBV12-2 | TGTGCAAGTCGCTTAGAATTTCTCCTAGCGGCTCAAGAGACCCAGTACTTC | CASRLEFLLAAQETQYF
TRBD1 | TRBJ2-2 | NA | TRBV20-1 | TGCAGTGCCAGGGTAGGGGGCTCAGTCACCGGGGAGCTGTCTTTT | CSARVGGSVTGELSF
NA | TRBJ2-6 | many | TRBV4-1 | TGCGCCAGCAGCCAAGATCACCGCTCTGGGGCCAACGTCCTGACTTTC | CASSQDHRSGANVLTF
TRBD1 | TRBJ2-2 | NA | TRBV7-7 | TGTGCCAGCAGTCCTCTTCGCGGGACAGGGGTGAAACAGACCGGGGAGCTGTTTTTT | CASSPLRGTGVKQTGELFF
NA | TRBJ1-2 | few | TRBV28 | TGTGCCAGCAGTTGGGGGAACTATGGCTACACCTTC | CASSWGNYGYTF
NA | TRBJ2-7 | many | TRBV7-9 | TGTGCCAGCGGGGTATTTGCAGCAACCTACGAGCAGTACTTC | CASGVFAATYEQYF
NA | TRBJ2-2 | few | TRBV20-1 | TGCAGCGTGACTGGGATGAACACCGGGGAGCTGTTTTTT | CSVTGMNTGELFF
TRBD2 | TRBJ2-1 | few | TRBV6-5 | TGTGCCAGCAGTTATTGGTCATTTGGGGGTCTAGCGGACTCCTACAATGAGCAGTTCTTC | CASSYWSFGGLADSYNEQFF
TRBD2 | TRBJ2-1 | many | TRBV7-2 | TGTGCCAGCAGCTCCTCAGCGGGAGCTACGAATGAGCAGTTCTTC | CASSSSAGATNEQFF
NA | TRBJ2-7 | many | TRBV3-1 | TGTGCCAGCAGCCAAGGCCCCGAGGAGCAGTACTTC | CASSQGPEEQYF
TRBD2 | TRBJ2-3 | few | TRBV19 | TGTGCCAGTAGACTAGCGGGAGGGACCACAGATACGCAGTATTTT | CASRLAGGTTDTQYF
TRBD2 | TRBJ2-2 | few | TRBV7-2 | TGTGCCAGCGGCCTAGCGGGAGGCGTGGAGCTGTTTTTT | CASGLAGGVELFF
TRBD1 | TRBJ1-5 | NA | TRBV27 | TGTGCCAGCAGTTTATTGGGGTCAGGGGGTAGTATAGGTCAGCCCCAGCATTTT | CASSLLGSGGSIGQPQHF
NA | TRBJ1-6 | few | TRBV6-5 | TGTGCCAGCAGTTACTCTGGGACGGACTATTCACCCCTCCACTTT | CASSYSGTDYSPLHF
NA | TRBJ1-1 | few | TRBV6-5 | TGTGCCAGCAGCCAGACAGAATTGAACACTGAAGCTTTCTTT | CASSQTELNTEAFF
TRBD1 | TRBJ2-4 | few | TRBV5-4 | TGTGCCAGCAGTTCAGCACAGGGGAAAAACATTCAGTACTTC | CASSSAQGKNIQYF
TRBD2 | TRBJ2-7 | NA | TRBV19 | TGTGCCAGTAGTATTCCCGGCGGGAGTAACGAGCAGTACTTC | CASSIPGGSNEQYF
TRBD1 | TRBJ2-7 | few | TRBV7-8 | TGTGCCAGCACCCCAGGGACAGGGCTACCCTACGAGCAGTACTTC | CASTPGTGLPYEQYF
TRBD1 | TRBJ2-7 | many | TRBV6-5 | TGTGCCAGCAGTTTCGGGACAGGGGGCTCCTACGAGCAGTACTTC | CASSFGTGGSYEQYF
NA | TRBJ2-3 | many | TRBV4-3 | TGCGCCAGCAGCCAAGATTTAATGAGCACAGATACGCAGTATTTT | CASSQDLMSTDTQYF
NA | TRBJ2-7 | NA | TRBV4-3 | TGCGCCAGCAGCCAAGATCTGGCAGACTACGAGCAGTACTTC | CASSQDLADYEQYF
NA | TRBJ1-6 | NA | TRBV7-9 | TGTGGCAGCAGCTCAACAAACCTGGGCGTTGCACCCCTCCACTTT | CGSSSTNLGVAPLHF
NA | TRBJ2-7 | NA | TRBV2 | TGTGCCAGCAGTGAAGGACGGCGCGAGCAGTACTTC | CASSEGRREQYF
TRBD1 | TRBJ2-7 | NA | TRBV6-5 | TGTGCCAGCAGTCCGGACAGGGTGGACGAGCAGTACTTC | CASSPDRVDEQYF
NA | TRBJ2-3 | NA | TRBV9 | TGTGCCAGCAGCGAAGGGGGAGGCGGGGGCACAGATACGCAGTATTTT | CASSEGGGGGTDTQYF
TRBD2 | TRBJ2-3 | many | TRBV7-8 | TGTGCCAGCAGCCGTTATAGCGGGGCGGGAGCAGATACGCAGTATTTT | CASSRYSGAGADTQYF
TRBD2 | TRBJ2-4 | few | TRBV12-3/TRBV12-4 | TGTGCCAGCAGTACAGCGGGGGTAGCCAAAAACATTCAGTACTTC | CASSTAGVAKNIQYF
NA | TRBJ1-4 | few | TRBV20-1 | TGCAGTGCTAGAGGATTACCCAGGGCAACTAATGAAAAACTGTTTTTT | CSARGLPRATNEKLFF
NA | TRBJ2-7 | many | TRBV7-2 | TGTGCCAGCAGCTTAGGTGAGGCCCACTACGAGCAGTACTTC | CASSLGEAHYEQYF
TRBD2 | TRBJ2-5 | many | TRBV7-2 | TGTGCCAGCAGCTTAGTATCGGGGGGGGCTGAGACCCAGTACTTC | CASSLVSGGAETQYF
NA | TRBJ2-3 | few | TRBV7-9 | TGTGCCAGCAGCCCCTTTTTGAGCTCTAGCACAGATACGCAGTATTTT | CASSPFLSSSTDTQYF
NA | TRBJ1-5 | NA | TRBV4-3 | TGCGCCAGCAGCCAAGACCTACCCCCCGGGCAGCCCCAGCATTTT | CASSQDLPPGQPQHF
NA | TRBJ2-2 | NA | TRBV7-2 | TGTGCCAGCAGCTTAGCCGCACCCACCGGGGAGCTGTTTTTT | CASSLAAPTGELFF
TRBD1 | TRBJ2-1 | NA | TRBV7-9 | TGTGCCAGCGGCACTACAGGGGTGTCCTACAATGAGCAGTTCTTC | CASGTTGVSYNEQFF
NA | TRBJ1-5 | NA | TRBV4-3 | TGCGCCAGCAGCCAAGATTCCGTTACAGGGCCTCAGCCCCAGCATTTT | CASSQDSVTGPQPQHF
TRBD2 | TRBJ2-3 | many | TRBV7-7 | TGTGCTAGCAGCTCGGGACTAGCGGGAGTGCTAGATACGCAGTATTTT | CASSSGLAGVLDTQYF
NA | TRBJ2-1 | many | TRBV7-2 | TGTGCCAGCAGCTTATCGCCCTACAATGAGCAGTTCTTC | CASSLSPYNEQFF
NA | TRBJ1-2 | few | TRBV3-1 | TGTGCCAGCAGCCAGGAGTTCATCTATGGCTACACCTTC | CASSQEFIYGYTF
NA | TRBJ1-1 | NA | TRBV29-1 | TGCAGCGTTCTGGTAGGGGCGAACACTGAAGCTTTCTTT | CSVLVGANTEAFF
NA | TRBJ1-5 | many | TRBV6-2/TRBV6-3 | TGTGCCAGCAGTTATCCACAGCCCCAGCATTTT | CASSYPQPQHF
TRBD1 | TRBJ1-1 | NA | TRBV5-1 | TGCGCCGGCAGCTGGACAGGGGGGACTGAAGCTTTCTTT | CAGSWTGGTEAFF
NA | TRBJ2-6 | NA | TRBV20-1 | TGCAGTGCCCGGCACAGAGAATCCTCTGGGGCCAACGTCCTGACTTTC | CSARHRESSGANVLTF